The 6 T cell receptor beta chains given below trace back to one sample, sequenced in a study of shared clonotypes between healthy human individuals. Naive-designated CD8 cells lacked CD45RO, were positively enriched for CCR7, and omitted terminally differentiated effector memory CD45RA+ cells. Assay: immunoSEQ multiplex PCR; the TCRdb copy retains only in-frame clones and omits some. The sample comprises about 2 million clones, roughly 94% of which are singletons, and about 1.1% rests with the top ten. Sequenced: naive CD8+ T cells sorted from blood. The receptors shown here come from a man between 18 and 35 years old in good health.

The rearrangement links TRBV4-3 to TRBJ1-4; D is possibly TRBD1 (5 bases). The V and J ends lost 8 bases and 3 bases respectively, with 10 bases between them. The germline V gene encodes CDR1 LGHNA and CDR2 YSLEER. This CDR3 spans 13 amino acids. In DNA, the CDR3 is TGCGCCAGCGGACAAGGGGCTAATGAAAAACTGTTTTTT. Translating it yields CASGQGANEKLFF.

V is TRBV28 and J is TRBJ2-5, with D possibly matching TRBD2 (6 bases). The CDR3 has 15 amino acids. Germline lookup yields CDR1 MDHEN and CDR2 SYDVKM. V dropped 3 bases and J dropped 5 bases, with 16 bases sitting between them. CDR3 nucleotides: TGTGCCAGCAGTTTCTATAGCGGTGGTGGGGAGACCCAGTACTTC. This gives the protein CASSFYSGGGETQYF.

V is TRBV19 and J is TRBJ1-1, with 10 bases aligning to TRBD1. Trimming took 3 bases from V and 4 from J; bases not matched to a gene: 2. The CDR3 is 14 amino acids. Germline V lookup: CDR1 LNHDA, CDR2 SQIVND (reference sequence). The CDR3 sequence is CASSMGTGVTEAFF. Written as DNA, the CDR3 is TGTGCCAGTAGTATGGGGACAGGGGTCACTGAAGCTTTCTTT.

This clone came up once. Other nucleotide sequences in the sample specify the same CDR3. The CDR3 here is CASSLAGNYEQYF. The CDR3 nucleotides read TGTGCCAGCAGCTTAGCAGGGAACTACGAGCAGTACTTC. This chain uses TRBV7-9 with TRBJ2-7; D remains unclear. The CDR3 runs 13 residues. V was pared by 0 bases and J by 3 bases, with 6 bases between. From germline, CDR1 is SEHNR and CDR2 FQNEAQ (reference sequence).

This sequence joins TRBV7-2 and TRBJ2-5; D may be TRBD2 (5 bases). Trimming took off 4 bases at V and 3 bases at J, with 12 bases between the two ends. Per germline, CDR1 SGHTA and CDR2 FQGNSA. The CDR3 contains 14 residues. DNA of the CDR3: TGTGCCAGCAGCTCCTGGACTGTAGAAGAGACCCAGTACTTC. Amino acid sequence: CASSSWTVEETQYF.

This clone was counted a single time. The chain joins TRBV9 to TRBJ2-3; D remains unclear. CDR1 is SGDLS, CDR2 YYNGEE, per germline. V was pared by 1 base and J by 6 bases, with 3 bases between. The CDR3 is 11 amino acids. The CDR3 loop is CASSVMDTQYF. The CDR3 region has the DNA TGTGCCAGCAGCGTAATGGATACGCAGTATTTT.